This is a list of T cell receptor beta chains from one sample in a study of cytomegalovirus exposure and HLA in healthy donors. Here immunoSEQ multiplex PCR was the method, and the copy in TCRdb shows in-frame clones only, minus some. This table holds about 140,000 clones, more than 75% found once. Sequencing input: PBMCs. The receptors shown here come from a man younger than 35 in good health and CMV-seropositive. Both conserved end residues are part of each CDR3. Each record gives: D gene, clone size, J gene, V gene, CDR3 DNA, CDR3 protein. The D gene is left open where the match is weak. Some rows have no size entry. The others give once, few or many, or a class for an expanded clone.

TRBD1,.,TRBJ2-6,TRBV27,TGTGCCAGCAGTTTAGGGCCCAATTGGACAGGGCTTATCTCTGGGGCCAACGTCCTGACTTTC,CASSLGPNWTGLISGANVLTF
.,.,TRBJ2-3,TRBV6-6,TGTGCCAGCAGGTCGGGGTCAGATACACAGTATTTT,CASRSGSDTQYF
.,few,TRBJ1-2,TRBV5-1,TGCGCCAGCAGCTTCAAAATCGGCGGGGGCTATGGCTACACCTTC,CASSFKIGGGYGYTF
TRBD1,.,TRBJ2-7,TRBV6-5,TGTGCCAGCAGTCCAAACAGGGGGGCCTACGAGCAGTACTTC,CASSPNRGAYEQYF
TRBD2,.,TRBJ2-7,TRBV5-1,TGCGCCAGCAGCTTGGGGTCGACTAGCGGGAGTTACGAGCAGTACTTC,CASSLGSTSGSYEQYF
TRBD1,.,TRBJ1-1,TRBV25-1,TGTGCCAGCATTGGACAGGGGAACACTGAAGCTTTCTTT,CASIGQGNTEAFF
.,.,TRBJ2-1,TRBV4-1,TGCGCCAGCAGCCAAGTTAGCGACAATGAGCAGTTCTTC,CASSQVSDNEQFF
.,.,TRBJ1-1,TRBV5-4,TGTGCCAGCAGCCCCCGGACGGCAGGAGGGAACACTGAAGCTTTCTTT,CASSPRTAGGNTEAFF
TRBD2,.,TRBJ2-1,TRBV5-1,TGCGCCAGCAGCTTGGGACGAGCGGGAGGGCTGATCGATGAGCAGTTCTTC,CASSLGRAGGLIDEQFF
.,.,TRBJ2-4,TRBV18,TGTGCCAGCTCACCACCGGAGGGGCCCAAAAACATTCAGTACTTC,CASSPPEGPKNIQYF
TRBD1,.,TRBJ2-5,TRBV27,TGTGCCAGCAGTCCCGGGACAGGGGGCAAGACCCAGTACTTC,CASSPGTGGKTQYF
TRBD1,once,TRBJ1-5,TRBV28,TGTGCCAGCAGGCCACAGGGGGCGAATCAGCCCCAGCATTTT,CASRPQGANQPQHF
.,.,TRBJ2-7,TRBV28,TGTGCCAGCAGTTTCTCCCGTGGGGGGTCTCTGGACGAGCAGTACTTC,CASSFSRGGSLDEQYF
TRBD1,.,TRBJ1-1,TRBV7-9,TGTGCCAGCAGCTTAGCCGGGACAGGGGGCGATGAAGCTTTCTTT,CASSLAGTGGDEAFF
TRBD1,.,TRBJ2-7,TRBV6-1,TGTGCCAGCAGGGAGGGACAGGGAGGGTACGAGCAGTACTTC,CASREGQGGYEQYF
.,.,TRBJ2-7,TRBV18,TGTGCCAGCCGGAGTTCGGGAGCTCCCAATTACGAGCAGTACTTC,CASRSSGAPNYEQYF
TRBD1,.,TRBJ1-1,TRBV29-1,TGCAGCGTCCGGACAGGTAACACTGAAGCTTTCTTT,CSVRTGNTEAFF
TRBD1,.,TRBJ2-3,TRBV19,TGTGCCAGTAGTATATATGGACAGGGGGGAGCAGATACGCAGTATTTT,CASSIYGQGGADTQYF
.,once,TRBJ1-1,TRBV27,TGTGCCAGCAGACCCTTAGATGTGAACACTGAAGCTTTCTTT,CASRPLDVNTEAFF
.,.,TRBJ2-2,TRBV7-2,TGTGCCAGCAGCTTTTACCTAGCACCTGGCGGGGCCGGGGAGCTGTTTTTT,CASSFYLAPGGAGELFF
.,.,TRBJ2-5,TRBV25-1,TGTGCCAGCAGTGATCCCCCGGGGGAGACCCAGTACTTC,CASSDPPGETQYF
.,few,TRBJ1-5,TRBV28,TGTGCCAGCAGACCGGGGGATGGCGGACAGCCCCAGCATTTT,CASRPGDGGQPQHF
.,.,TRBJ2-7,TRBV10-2,TGCGCCACCCTGACTTTAGCCTACGAGCAGTACTTC,CATLTLAYEQYF
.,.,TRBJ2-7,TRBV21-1,TGTGCCAGCAGCGTAACAGGAGGGACTACCTACGAGCAGTACTTC,CASSVTGGTTYEQYF
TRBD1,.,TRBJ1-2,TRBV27,TGTGCCAGCAGTTTAACTATGGGACAGGGAATTAACTATGGCTACACCTTC,CASSLTMGQGINYGYTF
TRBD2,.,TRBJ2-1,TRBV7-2,TGTGCCAGCAGCTTAGGCGGGCTAGCGGGAGCATTTGAGCAGTTCTTC,CASSLGGLAGAFEQFF
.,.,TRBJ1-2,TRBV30,TGTGCCTGGGCCACAGGGTTGGGAAGTAACTATGGCTACACCTTC,CAWATGLGSNYGYTF
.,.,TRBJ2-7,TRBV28,TGTGCCAGCCTCTCGAGACGGAGCTCCTACGAGCAGTACTTC,CASLSRRSSYEQYF
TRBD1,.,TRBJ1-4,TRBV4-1,TGCGCCAGCAGCCAAAGCTACAGGGGGCCGGAAAAACTGTTTTTT,CASSQSYRGPEKLFF
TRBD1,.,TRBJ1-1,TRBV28,TGTGCCAGCACCGGGACAGGGGCCCCAAACACTGAAGCTTTCTTT,CASTGTGAPNTEAFF
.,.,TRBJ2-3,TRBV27,TGTGCCAGCAGTTACCAGGGCCCGGATACGCAGTATTTT,CASSYQGPDTQYF
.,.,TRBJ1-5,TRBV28,TGTGCCAGCACTCCCCATCAGGGAAATAGCAATCAGCCCCAGCATTTT,CASTPHQGNSNQPQHF
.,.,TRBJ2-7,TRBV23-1,TGCGCCAGACCGGGACACCGGTACTTC,CARPGHRYF
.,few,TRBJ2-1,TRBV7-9,TGTGCCAGCAATCGAGAGCGGGAGCAGTTCTTC,CASNREREQFF
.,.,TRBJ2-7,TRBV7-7,TGTGCTAGCAGCTTAGTGGGCTCCTCCTACGAGCAGTACTTC,CASSLVGSSYEQYF
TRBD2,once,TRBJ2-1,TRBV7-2,TGTGCCAGCAGCTTAGATAGGGTTAGCGGGATCTCCTACAATGAGCAGTTCTTC,CASSLDRVSGISYNEQFF
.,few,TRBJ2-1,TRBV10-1,TGCGCCAGCTCAAAGTCACTAGAGGATGAGCAGTTCTTC,CASSKSLEDEQFF
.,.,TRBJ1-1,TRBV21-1,TGTGCCAGCCGGGGAGGGACAGGAGCGTTTGAAGCTTTCTTT,CASRGGTGAFEAFF
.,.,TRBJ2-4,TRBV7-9,TGTGCCAGCAGCTTGCAGGGGAACATTCAGTACTTC,CASSLQGNIQYF
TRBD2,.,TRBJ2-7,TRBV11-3,TGTGCCAGCAGCCAAGATGGGACTAGCGGCTCCTACGAGCAGTACTTC,CASSQDGTSGSYEQYF
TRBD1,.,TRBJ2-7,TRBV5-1,TGCGCCAGCAGCTTGGGGGACAGATTCTACGAGCAGTACTTC,CASSLGDRFYEQYF
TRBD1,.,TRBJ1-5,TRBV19,TGTGCCAGTATAGAGACAGGGGGACAGCCCCAGCATTTT,CASIETGGQPQHF
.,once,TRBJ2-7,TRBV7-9,.,CASSTSGQADYEQYF
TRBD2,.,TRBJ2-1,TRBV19,TGTGCCAGTAGTATCCTTTCGGGACTAGCCAACAATGAGCAGTTCTTC,CASSILSGLANNEQFF
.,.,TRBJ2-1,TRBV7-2,TGTGCCAGCAGCTTAATGTTCTCCTCCGCTAACAATGAGCAGTTCTTC,CASSLMFSSANNEQFF
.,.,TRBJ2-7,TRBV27,TGTGCCAGCAGTTTTGGACTGGTGGGCGAGCAGTACTTC,CASSFGLVGEQYF
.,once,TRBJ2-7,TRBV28,TGTGCCAGCAGACCAGTCCGGGACTTATCCTACGAGCAGTACTTC,CASRPVRDLSYEQYF
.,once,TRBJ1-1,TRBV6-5,TGTGCCAGCAGGAGTTTTGTGAACACTGAAGCTTTCTTT,CASRSFVNTEAFF
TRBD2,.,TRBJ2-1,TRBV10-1,TGCGCCAGCAGTGGACCTAGCGGGAGGGCCAATAAGGACAATGAGCAGTTCTTC,CASSGPSGRANKDNEQFF
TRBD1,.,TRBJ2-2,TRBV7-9,TGTGCCAGCAGCTCGGGACAGGGGTATACCGGGGAGCTGTTTTTT,CASSSGQGYTGELFF
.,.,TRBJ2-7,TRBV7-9,TGTTCCAGCAGCCCTCCGGGTTCCTACGAGCAGTACTTC,CSSSPPGSYEQYF
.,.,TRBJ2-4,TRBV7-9,TGTGCCAGCAGCTCCCGGTATGGCAAAAACATTCAGTACTTC,CASSSRYGKNIQYF
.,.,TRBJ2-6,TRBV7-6,TGTGCCAGCAGCTTGGGGCCCGCAACCGGCTCTGGGGCCAACGTCCTGACTTTC,CASSLGPATGSGANVLTF
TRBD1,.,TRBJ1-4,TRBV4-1,TGCGCCAGCAGCCACGCGGGGACAGCTGAAAAACTGTTTTTT,CASSHAGTAEKLFF